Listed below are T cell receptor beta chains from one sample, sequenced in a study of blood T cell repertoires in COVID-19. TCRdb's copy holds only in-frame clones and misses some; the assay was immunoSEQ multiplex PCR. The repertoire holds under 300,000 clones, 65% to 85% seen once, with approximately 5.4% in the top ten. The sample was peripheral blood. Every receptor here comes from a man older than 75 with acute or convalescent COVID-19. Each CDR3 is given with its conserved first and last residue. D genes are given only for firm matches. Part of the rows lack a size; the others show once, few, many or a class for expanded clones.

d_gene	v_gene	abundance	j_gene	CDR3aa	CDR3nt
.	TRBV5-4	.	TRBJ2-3	CASSLGLSTTDTQYF	TGTGCCAGCAGCCTAGGACTATCCACCACAGATACGCAGTATTTT
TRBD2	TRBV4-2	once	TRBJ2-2	CASSPRTSGRDTGELFF	TGTGCCAGCAGCCCCCGTACTAGCGGGAGGGACACCGGGGAGCTGTTTTTT
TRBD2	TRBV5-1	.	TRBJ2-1	CASSSLSGGQYNEQFF	TGCGCCAGCAGCAGCCTTAGCGGGGGGCAATACAATGAGCAGTTCTTC
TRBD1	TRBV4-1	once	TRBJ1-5	CASSQLGQGENQPQHF	TGCGCCAGCAGCCAACTAGGACAGGGGGAAAATCAGCCCCAGCATTTT
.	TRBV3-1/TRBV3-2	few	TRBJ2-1	CASSHDWSSYNEQFF	TGTGCCAGCAGCCACGACTGGAGCTCCTACAATGAGCAGTTCTTC
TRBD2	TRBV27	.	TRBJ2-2	CASRASGRVPGELFF	TGTGCCAGCAGGGCTAGCGGGAGGGTCCCCGGGGAGCTGTTTTTT
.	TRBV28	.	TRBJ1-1	CASSSPGQLTEAFF	TGTGCCAGCAGTTCACCGGGACAATTGACTGAAGCTTTCTTT
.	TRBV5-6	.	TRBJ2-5	CASSLTTVKETQYF	TGTGCCAGCAGCTTGACGACAGTAAAAGAGACCCAGTACTTC
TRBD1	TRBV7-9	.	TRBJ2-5	CASSPDRGRTYGTQYF	TGTGCCAGCAGCCCGGACAGGGGAAGAACTTACGGGACCCAGTACTTC
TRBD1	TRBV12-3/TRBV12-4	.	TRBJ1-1	CASKGANTEAFF	TGTGCCAGCAAGGGGGCCAACACTGAAGCTTTCTTT
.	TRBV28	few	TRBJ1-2	CASRSQGYGYTF	TGTGCCAGCAGGTCACAGGGTTATGGCTACACCTTC
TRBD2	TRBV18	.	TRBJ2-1	CASSTSGSNEQFF	TGTGCCAGCTCGACTAGCGGGAGCAATGAGCAGTTCTTC
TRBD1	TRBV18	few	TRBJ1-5	CASSVGQYSNQPQHF	TGTGCCAGCTCCGTGGGACAGTATAGCAATCAGCCCCAGCATTTT
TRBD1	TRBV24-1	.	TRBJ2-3	CATRGTEYTDTQYF	TGTGCCACCAGGGGGACAGAGTACACAGATACGCAGTATTTT